Given below is one T cell receptor (beta chain) in context. The target antigen is unknown. V trimming: 8 bases; J trimming: 3 bases; junction bases outside the gene matches: 10. The germline V gene has CDR1 MNHEY and CDR2 SVGEGT. The CDR3 is 15 residues long. This specimen belongs to a study of T cell repertoires in cytomegalovirus infection. Study in general: Indications came from public TCR beta signatures; they pointed to CMV infection and to a matching HLA type.

One entry per CDR3 protein results from TCRdb running MiXCR on the reads. The data show 350,000 to 500,000 distinct CDR3 sequences, with approximately 31% seen just once and approximately 13% held by the top ten. Overall study findings and caveats: Accumulated public TCR beta family frequency recognized individuals carrying CMV together with the relevant HLA. The study found HLA-C-restricted CMV-specific TCR beta clonotypes dominating the ex vivo response.

The chain is built from TRBV6-2 or TRBV6-3 and TRBJ1-2; TRBD1 matches at 9 bases. The sequenced material came from PBMCs. This TCR derives from a human donor in good health (CMV status not recorded). Some clones in this sample may be carry-over from other donors' samples. The CDR3 protein is CASGRTGGQDYGYTF. CDR3 in DNA: TGTGCCAGCGGTCGAACAGGGGGCCAAGACTATGGCTACACCTTC.